A single T cell receptor beta chain is shown here with its context. Its specificity is not known. This sample was taken from a study of glioma-infiltrating T cells. Whole-study results and caveats: Tissue-blood divergence was below expectation in non-neoplastic patients, above in gliomas.

The iRepertoire nested amplicon-rescue multiplex PCR amplified TCR alpha and beta CDR3s from RNA. For one-step reverse transcription and amplification, 100-400 ng of tissue mRNA or PBMC total RNA was used. One entry per CDR3 protein results from TCRdb running MiXCR on the multiplex PCR reads. This table holds about 130,000 distinct CDR3 sequences, approximately 24% found once. The germline V gene has CDR1 MRHNA and CDR2 SNTAGT. This CDR3 contains 12 residues. The ends were cut back, 0 bases at V and 7 bases at J, with 4 bases in the middle. Sequencing was done on a sample of glioma tissue, nonneoplastic brain tissue, or PBMCs (not recorded which). The V and J genes are TRBV6-4 and TRBJ2-1, with D unresolved. The sequence derives from a human donor with low-grade glioma or glioblastoma, undergoing nonglioma brain surgery, or in good health (not recorded which). In nucleotides, the CDR3 is TGTGCCAGCAGTGACTCGGGGAATGAGCAGTTCTTC. Amino acids: CASSDSGNEQFF.